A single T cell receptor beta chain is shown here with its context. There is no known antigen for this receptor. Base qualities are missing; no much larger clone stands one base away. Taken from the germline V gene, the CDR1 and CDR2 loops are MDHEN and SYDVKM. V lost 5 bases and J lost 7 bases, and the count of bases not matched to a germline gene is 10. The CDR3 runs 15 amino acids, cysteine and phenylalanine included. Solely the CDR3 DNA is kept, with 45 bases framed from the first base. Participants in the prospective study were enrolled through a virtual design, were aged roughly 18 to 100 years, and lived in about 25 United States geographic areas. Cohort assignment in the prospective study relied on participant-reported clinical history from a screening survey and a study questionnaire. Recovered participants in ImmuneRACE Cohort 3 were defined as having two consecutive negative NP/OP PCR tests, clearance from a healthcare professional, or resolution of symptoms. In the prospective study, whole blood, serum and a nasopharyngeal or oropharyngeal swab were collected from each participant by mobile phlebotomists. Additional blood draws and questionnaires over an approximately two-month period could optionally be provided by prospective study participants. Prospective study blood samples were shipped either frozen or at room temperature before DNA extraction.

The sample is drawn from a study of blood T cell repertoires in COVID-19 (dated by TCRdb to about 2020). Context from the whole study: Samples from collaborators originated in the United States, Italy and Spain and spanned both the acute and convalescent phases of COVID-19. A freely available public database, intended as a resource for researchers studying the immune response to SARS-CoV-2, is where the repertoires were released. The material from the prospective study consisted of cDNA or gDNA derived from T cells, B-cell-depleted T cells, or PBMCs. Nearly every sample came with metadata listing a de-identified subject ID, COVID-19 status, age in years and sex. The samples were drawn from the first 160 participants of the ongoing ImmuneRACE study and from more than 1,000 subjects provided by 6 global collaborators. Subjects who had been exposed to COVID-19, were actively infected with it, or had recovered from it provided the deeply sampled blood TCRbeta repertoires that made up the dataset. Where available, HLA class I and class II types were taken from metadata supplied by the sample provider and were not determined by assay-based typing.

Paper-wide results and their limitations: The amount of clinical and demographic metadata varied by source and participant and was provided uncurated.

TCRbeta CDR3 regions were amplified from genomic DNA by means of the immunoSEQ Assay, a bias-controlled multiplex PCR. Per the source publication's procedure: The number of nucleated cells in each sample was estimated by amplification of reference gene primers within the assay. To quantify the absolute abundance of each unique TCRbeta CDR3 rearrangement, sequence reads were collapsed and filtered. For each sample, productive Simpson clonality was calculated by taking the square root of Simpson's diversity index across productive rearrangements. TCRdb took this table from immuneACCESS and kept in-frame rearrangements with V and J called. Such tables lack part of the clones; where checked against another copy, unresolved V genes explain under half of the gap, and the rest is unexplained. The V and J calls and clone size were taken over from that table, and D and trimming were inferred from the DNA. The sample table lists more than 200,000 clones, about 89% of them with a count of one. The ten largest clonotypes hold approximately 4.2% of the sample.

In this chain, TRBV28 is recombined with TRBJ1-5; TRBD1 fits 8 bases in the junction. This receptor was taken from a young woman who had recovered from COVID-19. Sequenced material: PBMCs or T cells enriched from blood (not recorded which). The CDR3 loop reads CASSIRQGRLQPQHF. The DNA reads TGTGCCAGCAGTATAAGACAGGGGCGGCTCCAGCCCCAGCATTTT. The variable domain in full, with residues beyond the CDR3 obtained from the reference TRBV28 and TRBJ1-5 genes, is DVKVTQSSRYLVKRTGEKVFLECVQDMDHENMFWYRQDPGLGLRLIYFSYDVKMKEKGDIPEGYSVSREKKERFSLILESASTNQTSMYLCASSIRQGRLQPQHFGDGTRLSIL.